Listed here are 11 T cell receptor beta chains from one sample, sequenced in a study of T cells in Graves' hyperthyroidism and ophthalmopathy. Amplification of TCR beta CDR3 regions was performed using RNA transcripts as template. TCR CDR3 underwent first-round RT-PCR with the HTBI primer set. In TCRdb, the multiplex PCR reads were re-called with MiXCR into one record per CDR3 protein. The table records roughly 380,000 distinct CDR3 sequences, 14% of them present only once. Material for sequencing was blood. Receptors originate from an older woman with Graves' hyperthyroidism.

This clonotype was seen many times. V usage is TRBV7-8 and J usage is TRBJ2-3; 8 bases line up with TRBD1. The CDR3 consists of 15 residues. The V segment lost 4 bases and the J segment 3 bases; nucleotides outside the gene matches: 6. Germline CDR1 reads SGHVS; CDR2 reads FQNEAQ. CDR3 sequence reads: CASSSQGESTDTQYF. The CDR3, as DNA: TGTGCCAGCAGCTCACAGGGGGAGAGTACAGATACGCAGTATTTT.

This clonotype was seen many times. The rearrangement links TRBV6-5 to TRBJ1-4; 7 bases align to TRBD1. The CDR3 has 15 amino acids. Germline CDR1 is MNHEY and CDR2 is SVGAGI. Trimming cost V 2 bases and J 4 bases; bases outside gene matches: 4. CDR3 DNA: TGTGCCAGCAGTTACGAGGGACAGTATAATGAAAAACTGTTTTTT. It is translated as CASSYEGQYNEKLFF.

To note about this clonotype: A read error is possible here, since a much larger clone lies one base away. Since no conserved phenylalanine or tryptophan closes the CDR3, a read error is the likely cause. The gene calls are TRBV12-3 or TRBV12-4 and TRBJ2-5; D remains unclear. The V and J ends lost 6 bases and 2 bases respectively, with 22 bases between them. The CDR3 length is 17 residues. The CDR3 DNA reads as TGTGCCAGCAGCTTACCCTCCATGGGATTCGGACAAGAGACCCAGTACCTC. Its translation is CASSLPSMGFGQETQYL.

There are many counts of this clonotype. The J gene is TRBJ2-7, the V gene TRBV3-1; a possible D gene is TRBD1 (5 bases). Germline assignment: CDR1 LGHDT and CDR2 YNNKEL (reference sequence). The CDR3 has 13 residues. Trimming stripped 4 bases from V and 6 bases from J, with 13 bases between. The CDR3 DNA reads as TGTGCCAGCAGCCGACAGCTAATGGGCGAGCAGTACTTC. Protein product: CASSRQLMGEQYF.

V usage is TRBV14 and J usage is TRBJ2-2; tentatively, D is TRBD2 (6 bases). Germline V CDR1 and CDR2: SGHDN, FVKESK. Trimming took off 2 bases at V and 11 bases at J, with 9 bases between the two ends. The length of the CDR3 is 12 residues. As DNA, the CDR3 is TGTGCCAGCAGCCAAAGCGGGCCTGAGCTGTTTTTT. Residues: CASSQSGPELFF.

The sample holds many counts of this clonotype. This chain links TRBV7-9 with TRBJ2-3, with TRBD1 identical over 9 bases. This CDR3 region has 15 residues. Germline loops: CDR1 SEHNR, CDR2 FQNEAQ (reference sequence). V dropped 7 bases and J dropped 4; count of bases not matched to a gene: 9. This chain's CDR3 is CASNPGQGIADTQYF. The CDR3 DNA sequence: TGTGCCAGCAACCCGGGACAGGGAATTGCAGATACGCAGTATTTT.

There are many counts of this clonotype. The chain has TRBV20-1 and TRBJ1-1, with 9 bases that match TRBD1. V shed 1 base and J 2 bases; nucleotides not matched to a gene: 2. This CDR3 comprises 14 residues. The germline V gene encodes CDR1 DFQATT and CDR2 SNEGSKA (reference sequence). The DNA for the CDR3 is TGCAGTGCTAGAGGGGACAGGGCCAACACTGAAGCTTTCTTT. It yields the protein CSARGDRANTEAFF.

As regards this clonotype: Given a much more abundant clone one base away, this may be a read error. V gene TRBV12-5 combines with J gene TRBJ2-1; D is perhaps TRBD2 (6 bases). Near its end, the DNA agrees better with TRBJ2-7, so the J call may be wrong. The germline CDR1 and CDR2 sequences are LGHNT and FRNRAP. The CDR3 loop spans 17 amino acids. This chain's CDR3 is CASGFSPTSRSYNEQYF. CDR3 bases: TGTGCTAGTGGTTTTTCCCCGACTAGTCGCTCCTACAATGAGCAGTACTTC.

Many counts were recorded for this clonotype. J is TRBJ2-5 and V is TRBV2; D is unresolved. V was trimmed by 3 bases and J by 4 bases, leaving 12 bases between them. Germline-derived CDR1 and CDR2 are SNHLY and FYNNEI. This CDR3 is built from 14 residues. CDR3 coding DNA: TGTGCCAGCAGTGAGTCTTATCTGGGAGAGACCCAGTACTTC. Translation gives CASSESYLGETQYF. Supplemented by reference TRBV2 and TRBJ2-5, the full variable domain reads EPEVTQTPSHQVTQMGQEVILRCVPISNHLYFYWYRQILGQKVEFLVSFYNNEISEKSEIFDDQFSVERPDGSNFTLKIRSTKLEDSAMYFCASSESYLGETQYFGPGTRLLVL.

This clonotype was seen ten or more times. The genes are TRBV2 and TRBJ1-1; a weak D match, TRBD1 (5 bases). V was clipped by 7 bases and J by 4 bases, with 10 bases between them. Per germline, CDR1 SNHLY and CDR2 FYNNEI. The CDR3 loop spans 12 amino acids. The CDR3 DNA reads TGTGCCAGCAAGCCGGGGGGCACTGAAGCTTTCTTT. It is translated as CASKPGGTEAFF.

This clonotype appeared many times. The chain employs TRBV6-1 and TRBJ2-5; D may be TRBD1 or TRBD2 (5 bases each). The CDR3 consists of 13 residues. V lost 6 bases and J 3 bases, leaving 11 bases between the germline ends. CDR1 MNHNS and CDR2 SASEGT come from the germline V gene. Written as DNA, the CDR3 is TGTGCCAGCAGCACCGGGACGAAAGAGACCCAGTACTTC. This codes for CASSTGTKETQYF.